The sequence of this TCR beta chain was determined in a study of blood T cell repertoires in COVID-19. Two negative PCRs, clearance, or symptom resolution had been documented for recovered Cohort 3 donors. There are 14 residues in the CDR3. V lost 2 bases to trimming and J lost 1 base, with 8 bases between them. In germline, CDR1 is SNHLY, CDR2 FYNNEI. Libraries were prepared by immunoSEQ multiplex PCR; TCRdb keeps only in-frame clonotypes and omits some of them. This table holds hundreds of thousands of clones, about 90% found once. Material: PBMCs or T cells enriched from blood (not recorded which). The source of this sequence is a woman in her 30s who had recovered from COVID-19. The chain joins TRBV2 to TRBJ1-1, with a possible D match to TRBD1 (6 bases). CDR3 amino acids: CASSEYRENTEAFF. The CDR3 DNA reads as TGTGCCAGCAGTGAATACAGGGAGAACACTGAAGCTTTCTTT. The full variable domain, in which reference TRBV2 and TRBJ1-1 provide the parts outside the CDR3, is EPEVTQTPSHQVTQMGQEVILRCVPISNHLYFYWYRQILGQKVEFLVSFYNNEISEKSEIFDDQFSVERPDGSNFTLKIRSTKLEDSAMYFCASSEYRENTEAFFGQGTRLTVV.